A single sample is the source of the 21 T cell receptor beta chains below, sequenced in a study of PD-1 blockade in classical Hodgkin lymphoma. Measured with immunoSEQ multiplex PCR; TCRdb has only the in-frame clones, and not every one. The sample records 84,000 or so clones, 80% to 95% being singletons. Relapses following autologous stem cell transplantation were seen in all patients, with brentuximab vedotin exposure varying. The source material was peripheral blood mononuclear cells (PBMCs), sampled before the second cycle of nivolumab. All receptors derive from a human donor with classical Hodgkin lymphoma.

This chain's CDR3 is CAQMAGRHEQYF. CDR3 coding DNA: TGTGCCCAAATGGCCGGGAGACACGAGCAGTACTTC. This chain joins TRBV30 and TRBJ2-7, with D tentatively TRBD2 (6 bases). CDR1 and CDR2 (germline): GTSNPN, SVGIG (reference sequence). The V and J ends lost 8 bases and 5 bases respectively, with 16 bases between them. The CDR3 contains 12 residues.

This chain links TRBV19 with TRBJ2-7; D tentatively fits TRBD1 or TRBD2 (6 bases each). The CDR3 runs 16 residues. CDR1 and CDR2 (germline): LNHDA, SQIVND (reference sequence). The ends were cut back, 6 bases at V and 0 bases at J, with 18 bases in the middle. CDR3 in DNA: TGTGCCAGTAGCAGGATCGGGGGCGCGAACTCCTACGAGCAGTACTTC. Translation gives CASSRIGGANSYEQYF.

The V gene is TRBV28, the J gene TRBJ2-7; D assignment may be TRBD1 or TRBD2 (6 bases each). CDR1 is MDHEN and CDR2 is SYDVKM in the germline V gene. Trimming took off 3 bases at V and 6 bases at J, with 12 bases between the two ends. This CDR3 comprises 13 residues. CDR3 amino acids: CASSLLGGGEQYF. The CDR3 DNA reads as TGTGCCAGCAGTTTGCTCGGGGGCGGCGAGCAGTACTTC.

This chain joins TRBV5-1 and TRBJ2-1; TRBD1 matches at 9 bases. With V trimmed by 1 base and J by 5 bases, 10 bases remained unmatched. The CDR3 is made up of 17 amino acids. The germline V gene encodes CDR1 SGHRS and CDR2 YFSETQ. The DNA for the CDR3 is TGCGCCAGCAGCTTGAATGTGGGACAGGGCATCGACAATGAGCAGTTCTTC. The encoded protein is CASSLNVGQGIDNEQFF. Combining the CDR3 with reference TRBV5-1 and TRBJ2-1 gives the whole variable domain KAGVTQTPRYLIKTRGQQVTLSCSPISGHRSVSWYQQTPGQGLQFLFEYFSETQRNKGNFPGRFSGRQFSNSRSEMNVSTLELGDSALYLCASSLNVGQGIDNEQFFGPGTRLTVL.

V usage is TRBV28 and J usage is TRBJ2-7, with 13 bases lining up with TRBD2. The CDR3 is 20 residues long. With V trimmed by 4 bases and J by 6 bases, 21 bases remained unmatched. Germline V gene sequence: CDR1 MDHEN, CDR2 SYDVKM. The chain's CDR3 is CASSSETGTSGTLNLFEQYF. CDR3 nucleotide sequence: TGTGCCAGCAGTTCGGAGACCGGGACTAGCGGGACTCTCAACCTTTTCGAGCAGTACTTC.

The chain employs TRBV5-1 and TRBJ2-7; 7 nucleotides line up with TRBD2. Looked up from germline, CDR1 is SGHRS and CDR2 is YFSETQ. The CDR3 is 17 residues long. The trim removed 3 bases at V and 3 bases at J, leaving 15 bases unmatched. This chain's CDR3 is CASSSQKLVGLGYEQYF. The CDR3 coding sequence is TGCGCCAGCAGCTCGCAAAAACTTGTCGGACTAGGCTACGAGCAGTACTTC.

This sequence joins TRBV5-1 and TRBJ2-7, with a tentative D call TRBD1 (6 bases). The germline V gene has CDR1 SGHRS and CDR2 YFSETQ. This CDR3 spans 14 amino acids. Trimming cost V 3 bases and J 3 bases, with 13 bases left between them. CDR3 amino acids: CASSSMGAHYEQYF. CDR3 coding DNA: TGCGCCAGCAGCTCCATGGGGGCGCACTACGAGCAGTACTTC.

The chain joins TRBV30 to TRBJ2-7, with unresolved D. V was clipped by 7 bases and J by 3 bases, with 22 bases between them. The CDR3 loop spans 15 amino acids. The germline CDR1 and CDR2 sequences are GTSNPN and SVGIG (reference sequence). The CDR3 spells CASTPPARFRYEQYF. The DNA for the CDR3 is TGTGCCTCTACACCGCCAGCCAGGTTTCGCTACGAGCAGTACTTC.

The table lists this clone with a count of one. The chain carries TRBV7-4 and TRBJ2-7; tentatively, D is TRBD1 (6 bases). Trimming took 3 bases from V and 3 from J, leaving 18 bases between them. The germline CDR1 and CDR2 sequences are SGHVT and SQSDAQ. This CDR3 is built from 16 residues. Here the CDR3 reads CASSFGGYKRNYEQYF. Written as DNA, the CDR3 is TGTGCCAGCAGCTTTGGGGGCTACAAAAGAAACTACGAGCAGTACTTC.

V is TRBV11-2 and J is TRBJ1-2; the D gene is possibly TRBD1 (5 bases). The CDR3 is 13 amino acids. Germline CDR1 is SGHAT and CDR2 is FQNNGV. Trimming left V 5 bases short and J 4 bases short, with 11 bases between. CDR3 loop: CASSPNRRYGYTF. CDR3 DNA: TGTGCCAGCAGCCCGAACAGGCGCTATGGCTACACCTTC.

The rearrangement uses TRBV30 and TRBJ1-1; D is unclear. Germline V lookup: CDR1 GTSNPN, CDR2 SVGIG (reference sequence). The CDR3 length is 11 residues. V was clipped by 7 bases and J by 3 bases, with 9 bases between them. This CDR3 is CAYSRDTEAFF. For the CDR3, the DNA is TGTGCCTATTCTCGGGACACTGAAGCTTTCTTT.

This clone was detected a few times. The chain is built from TRBV9 and TRBJ1-1; D is unresolved. Trimming left V 6 bases short and J 8 bases short, with 11 bases between. In germline, CDR1 is SGDLS, CDR2 YYNGEE. This CDR3 comprises 11 residues. CDR3 amino acids: CASTPTKEAFF. The DNA of the CDR3 is TGTGCCAGCACCCCGACGAAAGAAGCTTTCTTT.

The chain couples TRBV4-1 to TRBJ2-6; possibly TRBD1 for D (6 bases). The CDR3 loop spans 17 amino acids. Germline loops: CDR1 MGHRA, CDR2 YSYEKL. Trimming took off 3 bases at V and 0 bases at J, with 12 bases between the two ends. The CDR3 coding sequence is TGCGCCAGCAGCCACGACAGGACCCGCTCTGGGGCCAACGTCCTGACTTTC. Protein sequence: CASSHDRTRSGANVLTF.

For the CDR3, the DNA is TGTGCCAGCAGCTTTAACTTCTTCGTAGGGAATGAGCAGTTCTTC. It yields the protein CASSFNFFVGNEQFF. This chain joins TRBV7-2 and TRBJ2-1, with no clear D. V was clipped by 3 bases and J by 7 bases, with 16 bases between them. Germline CDR1 SGHTA, CDR2 FQGNSA. The length of the CDR3 is 15 residues.

V usage is TRBV23-1 and J usage is TRBJ2-7; 12 bases line up with TRBD1. TRBV23-1 is noted as an ORF with a role that remains uncertain. The CDR3 totals 16 residues. V was clipped by 3 bases and J by 6 bases; unmatched bases: 9. The CDR3 reads CASSHVTRDRGLEQYF. CDR3 bases: TGCGCCAGCAGTCATGTGACCCGGGACAGGGGGCTCGAGCAGTACTTC.

This clone was seen once. The V call is TRBV28, the J call TRBJ2-7; TRBD1 might be the D (6 bases). The CDR3 spans 14 residues. Between the trimmed V and J ends, which lost 6 bases and 2 bases, there was a span of 14 bases. Germline assignment: CDR1 MDHEN and CDR2 SYDVKM. The chain's CDR3 is CASSPLRGTYEQYF. In DNA, the CDR3 is TGTGCCAGCAGCCCTCTCAGGGGAACCTACGAGCAGTACTTC.

The sample holds a few counts of this clone. The chain carries TRBV20-1 and TRBJ1-1, with 7 bases identical to TRBD1. V lost 5 bases, J lost 10 bases, and 7 bases stayed unmatched. Looked up from germline, CDR1 is DFQATT and CDR2 is SNEGSKA (reference sequence). The CDR3 extends over 11 amino acids. The CDR3 loop reads CSAPRQGGAFF. Written as DNA, the CDR3 is TGCAGTGCTCCAAGACAGGGAGGAGCTTTCTTT.

The J gene is TRBJ2-1, the V gene TRBV30, with TRBD2 matching 10 bases. V was clipped by 0 bases and J by 2 bases; unmatched bases: 7. Per germline, CDR1 GTSNPN and CDR2 SVGIG (reference sequence). This CDR3 spans 17 amino acids. The CDR3 nucleotides are TGTGCCTGGAGTGTCCGACCCAGCGGGAGGGCCTACAATGAGCAGTTCTTC. Translating it yields CAWSVRPSGRAYNEQFF.

This clone has only one observation. The genes are TRBV28 and TRBJ2-4, with 10 bases lining up with TRBD2. CDR1 is MDHEN and CDR2 is SYDVKM in the germline V gene. V lost 3 bases to trimming and J lost 1 base; unmatched junction nucleotides: 9. This CDR3 spans 18 amino acids. The CDR3 DNA reads TGTGCCAGCAGTTTTGGAGTTAGCGGGAGGAGGGCCAAAAACATTCAGTACTTC. Its protein product is CASSFGVSGRRAKNIQYF.

The V gene is TRBV14, the J gene TRBJ2-2; 12 positions match TRBD2. The CDR3 extends over 18 amino acids. Germline V gene sequence: CDR1 SGHDN, CDR2 FVKESK. The J segment lost 4 bases and the V segment lost 7 bases, leaving 13 bases of the junction unmatched. The CDR3 DNA reads as TGTGCCAGCAACCCCGGGCTAGCGGGAGGGCCGGGCACCGGGGAGCTGTTTTTT. It codes for CASNPGLAGGPGTGELFF.

The chain's CDR3 is CASSQGPDSYGYTF. CDR3 nucleotide sequence: TGTGCCAGCAGTCAAGGGCCCGACAGCTATGGCTACACCTTC. The J gene is TRBJ1-2, the V gene TRBV28; D possibly corresponds to TRBD1 (5 bases). Trimming shortened V by 5 bases and J by 4 bases, and 14 bases separated the two germline ends. This CDR3 comprises 14 residues. Per germline, CDR1 MDHEN and CDR2 SYDVKM.